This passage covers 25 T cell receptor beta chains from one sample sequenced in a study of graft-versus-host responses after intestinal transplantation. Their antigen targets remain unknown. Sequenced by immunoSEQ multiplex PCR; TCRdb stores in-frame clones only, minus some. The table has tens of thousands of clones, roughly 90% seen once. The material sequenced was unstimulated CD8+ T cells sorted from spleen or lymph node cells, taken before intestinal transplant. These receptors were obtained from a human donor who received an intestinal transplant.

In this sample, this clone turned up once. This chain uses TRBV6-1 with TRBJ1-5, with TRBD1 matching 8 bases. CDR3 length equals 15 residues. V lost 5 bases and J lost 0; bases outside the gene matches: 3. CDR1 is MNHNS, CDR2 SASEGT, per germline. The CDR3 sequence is CASSLDRGSNQPQHF. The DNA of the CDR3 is TGTGCCAGCAGTTTAGACAGGGGTAGCAATCAGCCCCAGCATTTT.

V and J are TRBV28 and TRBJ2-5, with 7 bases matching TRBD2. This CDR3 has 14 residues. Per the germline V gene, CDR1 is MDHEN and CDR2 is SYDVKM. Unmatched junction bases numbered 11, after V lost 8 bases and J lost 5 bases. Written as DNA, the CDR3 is TGTGCCAGCGTACGTAACGGGAGGTGGGAGACCCAGTACTTC. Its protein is CASVRNGRWETQYF. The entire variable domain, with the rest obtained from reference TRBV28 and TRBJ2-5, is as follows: DVKVTQSSRYLVKRTGEKVFLECVQDMDHENMFWYRQDPGLGLRLIYFSYDVKMKEKGDIPEGYSVSREKKERFSLILESASTNQTSMYLCASVRNGRWETQYFGPGTRLLVL.

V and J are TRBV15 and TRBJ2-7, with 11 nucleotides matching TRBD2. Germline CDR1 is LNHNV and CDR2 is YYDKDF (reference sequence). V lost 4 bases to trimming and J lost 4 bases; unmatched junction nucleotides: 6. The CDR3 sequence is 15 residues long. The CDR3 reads CATSMGLAAIYEQYF. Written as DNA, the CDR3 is TGTGCCACCAGCATGGGACTAGCGGCAATTTACGAGCAGTACTTC.

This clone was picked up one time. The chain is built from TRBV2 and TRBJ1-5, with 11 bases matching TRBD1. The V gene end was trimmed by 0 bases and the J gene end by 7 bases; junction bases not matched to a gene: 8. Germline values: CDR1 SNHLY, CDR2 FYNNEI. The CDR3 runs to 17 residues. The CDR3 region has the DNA TGTGCCAGCAGTGAAGCGCCAGGGGACAGGGGGTTACAGCCCCAGCATTTT. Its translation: CASSEAPGDRGLQPQHF.

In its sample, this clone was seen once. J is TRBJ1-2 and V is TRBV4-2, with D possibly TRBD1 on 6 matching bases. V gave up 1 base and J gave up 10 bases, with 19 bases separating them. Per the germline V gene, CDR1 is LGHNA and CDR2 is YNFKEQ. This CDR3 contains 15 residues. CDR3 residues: CASSQVVGAEIAYTF. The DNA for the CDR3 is TGTGCCAGCAGCCAAGTTGTGGGGGCGGAAATAGCCTACACCTTC.

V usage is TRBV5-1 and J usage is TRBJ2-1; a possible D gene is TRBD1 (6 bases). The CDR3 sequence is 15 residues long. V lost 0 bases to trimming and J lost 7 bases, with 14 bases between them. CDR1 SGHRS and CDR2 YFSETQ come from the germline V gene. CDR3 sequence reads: CASSLEGEPLNEQFF. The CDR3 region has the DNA TGCGCCAGCAGCTTGGAGGGGGAGCCGTTGAATGAGCAGTTCTTC. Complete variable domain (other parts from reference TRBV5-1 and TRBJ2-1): KAGVTQTPRYLIKTRGQQVTLSCSPISGHRSVSWYQQTPGQGLQFLFEYFSETQRNKGNFPGRFSGRQFSNSRSEMNVSTLELGDSALYLCASSLEGEPLNEQFFGPGTRLTVL.

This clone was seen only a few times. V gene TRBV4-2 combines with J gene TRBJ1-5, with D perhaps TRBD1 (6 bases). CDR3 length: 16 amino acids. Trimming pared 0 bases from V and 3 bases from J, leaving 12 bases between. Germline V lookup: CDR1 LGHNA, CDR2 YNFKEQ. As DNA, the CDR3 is TGTGCCAGCAGCCAAGAGAAGGGACAAGTCAATCAGCCCCAGCATTTT. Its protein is CASSQEKGQVNQPQHF.

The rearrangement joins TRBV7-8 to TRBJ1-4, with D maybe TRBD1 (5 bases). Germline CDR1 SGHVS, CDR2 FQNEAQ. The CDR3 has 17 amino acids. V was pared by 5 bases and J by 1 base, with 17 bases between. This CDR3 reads CASSIRLGLGTNEKLFF. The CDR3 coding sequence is TGTGCCAGCAGCATACGGTTGGGGCTAGGAACTAATGAAAAACTGTTTTTT. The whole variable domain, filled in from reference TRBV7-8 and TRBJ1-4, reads GAGVSQSPRYKVAKRGQDVALRCDPISGHVSLFWYQQALGQGPEFLTYFQNEAQLDKSGLPSDRFFAERPEGSVSTLKIQRTQQEDSAVYLCASSIRLGLGTNEKLFFGSGTQLSVL.

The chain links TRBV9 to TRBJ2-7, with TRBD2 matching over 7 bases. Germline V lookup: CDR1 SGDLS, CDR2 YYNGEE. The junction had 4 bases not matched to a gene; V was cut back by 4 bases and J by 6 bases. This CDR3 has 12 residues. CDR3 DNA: TGTGCCAGCAGCCCGGGGGAGGGCGAGCAGTACTTC. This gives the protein CASSPGEGEQYF.

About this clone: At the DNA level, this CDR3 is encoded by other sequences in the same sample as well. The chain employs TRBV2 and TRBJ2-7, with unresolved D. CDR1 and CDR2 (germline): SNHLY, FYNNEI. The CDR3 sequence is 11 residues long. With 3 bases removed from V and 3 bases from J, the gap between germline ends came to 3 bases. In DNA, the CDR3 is TGTGCCAGCAGTGATCGCTACGAGCAGTACTTC. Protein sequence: CASSDRYEQYF.

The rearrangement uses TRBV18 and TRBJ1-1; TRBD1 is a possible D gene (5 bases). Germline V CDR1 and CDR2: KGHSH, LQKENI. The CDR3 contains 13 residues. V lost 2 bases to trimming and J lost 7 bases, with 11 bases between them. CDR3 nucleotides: TGTGCCAGCTCACCAAGGGGCAATGATGAAGCTTTCTTT. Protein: CASSPRGNDEAFF.

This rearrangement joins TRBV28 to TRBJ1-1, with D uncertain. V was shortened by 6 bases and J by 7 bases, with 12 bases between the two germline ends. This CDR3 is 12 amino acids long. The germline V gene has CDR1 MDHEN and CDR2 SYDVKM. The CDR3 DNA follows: TGTGCCAGCAGCTCCCGGCGGCGTGAAGCTTTCTTT. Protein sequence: CASSSRRREAFF.

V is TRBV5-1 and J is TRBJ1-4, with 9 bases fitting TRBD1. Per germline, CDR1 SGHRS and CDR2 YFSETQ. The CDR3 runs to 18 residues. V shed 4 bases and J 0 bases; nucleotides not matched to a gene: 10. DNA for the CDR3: TGCGCCAGCAGCGTTGCTGGGACAGGGCATGCAACTAATGAAAAACTGTTTTTT. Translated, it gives CASSVAGTGHATNEKLFF.

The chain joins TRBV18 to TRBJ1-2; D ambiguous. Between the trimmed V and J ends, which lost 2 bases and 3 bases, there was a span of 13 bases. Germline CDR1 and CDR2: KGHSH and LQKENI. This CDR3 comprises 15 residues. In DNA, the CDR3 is TGTGCCAGCTCACCATTCTCGGGGTTCGACTATGGCTACACCTTC. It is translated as CASSPFSGFDYGYTF. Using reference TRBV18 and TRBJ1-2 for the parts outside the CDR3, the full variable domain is NAGVMQNPRHLVRRRGQEARLRCSPMKGHSHVYWYRQLPEEGLKFMVYLQKENIIDESGMPKERFSAEFPKEGPSILRIQQVVRGDSAAYFCASSPFSGFDYGYTFGSGTRLTVV.

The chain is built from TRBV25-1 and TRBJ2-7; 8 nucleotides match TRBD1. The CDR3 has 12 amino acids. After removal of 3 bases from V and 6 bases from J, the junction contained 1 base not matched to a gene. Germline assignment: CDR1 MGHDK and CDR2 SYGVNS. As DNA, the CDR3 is TGTGCCAGCAGTGACACAGGGGGCGAGCAGTACTTC. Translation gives CASSDTGGEQYF.

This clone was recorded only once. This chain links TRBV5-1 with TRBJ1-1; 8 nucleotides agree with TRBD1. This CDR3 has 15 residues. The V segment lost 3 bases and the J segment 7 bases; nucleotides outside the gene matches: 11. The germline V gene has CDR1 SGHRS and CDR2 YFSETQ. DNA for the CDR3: TGCGCCAGCAGCTCAACCGGGACAGGCGTTTATGAAGCTTTCTTT. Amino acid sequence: CASSSTGTGVYEAFF.

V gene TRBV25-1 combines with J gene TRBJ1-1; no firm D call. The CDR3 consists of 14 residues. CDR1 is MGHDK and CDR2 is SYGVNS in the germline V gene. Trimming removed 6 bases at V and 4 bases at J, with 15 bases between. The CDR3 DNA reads TGTGCCAGCAGCTATGACAATGGTGGCACTGAAGCTTTCTTT. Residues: CASSYDNGGTEAFF.

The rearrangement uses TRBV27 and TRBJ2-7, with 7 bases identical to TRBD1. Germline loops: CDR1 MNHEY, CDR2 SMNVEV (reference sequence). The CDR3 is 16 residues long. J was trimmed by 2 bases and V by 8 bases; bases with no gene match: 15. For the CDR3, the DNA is TGTGCCAGCTCCTCTTATATCCCGGGACAGCCCTACGAGCAGTACTTC. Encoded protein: CASSSYIPGQPYEQYF.

This CDR3 reads CASSDRESYEQYF. The DNA of the CDR3 is TGTGCCAGCAGTGACAGGGAATCCTACGAGCAGTACTTC. This sequence joins TRBV6-1 and TRBJ2-7; TRBD1 is a possible D gene (5 bases). The germline V gene has CDR1 MNHNS and CDR2 SASEGT. The CDR3 runs 13 residues. Trimming stripped 3 bases from V and 1 base from J, with 7 bases between.

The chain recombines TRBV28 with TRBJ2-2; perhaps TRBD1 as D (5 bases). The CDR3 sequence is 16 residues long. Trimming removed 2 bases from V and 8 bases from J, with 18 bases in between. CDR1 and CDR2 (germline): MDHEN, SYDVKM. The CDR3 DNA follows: TGTGCCAGCAGTTTAAATAAGGACGGAACAGGAGGGGAGCTGTTTTTT. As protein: CASSLNKDGTGGELFF.

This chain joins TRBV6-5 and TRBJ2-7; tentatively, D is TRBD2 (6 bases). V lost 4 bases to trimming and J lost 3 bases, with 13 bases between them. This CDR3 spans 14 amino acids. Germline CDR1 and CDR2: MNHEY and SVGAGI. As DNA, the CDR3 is TGTGCCAGCAGTTTTGGCGCGGGGCTCTACGAGCAGTACTTC. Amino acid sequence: CASSFGAGLYEQYF.

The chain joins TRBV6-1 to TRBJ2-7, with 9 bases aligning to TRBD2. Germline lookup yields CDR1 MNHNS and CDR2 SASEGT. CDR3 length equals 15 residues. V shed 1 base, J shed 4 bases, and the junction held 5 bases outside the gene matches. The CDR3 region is CASSEDAGGPYEQYF. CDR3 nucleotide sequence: TGTGCCAGCAGTGAAGATGCGGGGGGGCCTTACGAGCAGTACTTC.

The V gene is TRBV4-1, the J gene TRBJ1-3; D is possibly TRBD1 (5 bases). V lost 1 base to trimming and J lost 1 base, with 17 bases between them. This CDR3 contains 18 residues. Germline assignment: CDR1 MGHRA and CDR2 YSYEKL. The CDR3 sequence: CASSQADTGLLSGNTIYF. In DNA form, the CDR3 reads TGCGCCAGCAGCCAAGCGGACACCGGGTTATTATCTGGAAACACCATATATTTT.

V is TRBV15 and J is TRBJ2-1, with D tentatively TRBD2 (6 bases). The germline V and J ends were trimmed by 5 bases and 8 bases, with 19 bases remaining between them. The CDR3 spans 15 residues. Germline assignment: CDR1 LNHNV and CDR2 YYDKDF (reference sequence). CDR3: CATSARLVSADEQFF. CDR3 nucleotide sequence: TGTGCCACCAGCGCCCGACTAGTATCCGCAGATGAGCAGTTCTTC.

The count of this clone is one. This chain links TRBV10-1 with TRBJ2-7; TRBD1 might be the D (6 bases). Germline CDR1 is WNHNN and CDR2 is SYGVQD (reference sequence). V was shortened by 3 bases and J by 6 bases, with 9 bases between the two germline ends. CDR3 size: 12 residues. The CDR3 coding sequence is TGCGCCAGCAGTGAAGGGGGATCCGAGCAGTACTTC. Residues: CASSEGGSEQYF.